This is a list of T cell receptor beta chains from one sample in a study of blood T cell repertoires in COVID-19. Measured with immunoSEQ multiplex PCR; TCRdb has only the in-frame clones, and not every one. The repertoire holds 70,000 to 90,000 clones, with less than 90% as singletons. Sequenced material: peripheral blood. The source is a human donor in a cohort sampled during active COVID-19. Each CDR3 is given with its conserved first and last residue. D genes are given only for firm matches. Rows give clone size only sometimes, using once, few, many, or a class for an expanded clone.

TRBD1	-	TRBV5-1	TRBJ1-6	CASSWGQGGSSPLHF	TGCGCCAGCAGCTGGGGACAGGGAGGTAGTTCACCCCTCCACTTT
-	-	TRBV7-2	TRBJ1-1	CASSQQGNTEAFF	TGTGCCAGCAGCCAACAGGGTAACACTGAAGCTTTCTTT
-	few	TRBV5-1	TRBJ2-7	CASSKDRTYEQYF	TGCGCCAGCAGCAAGGACAGAACCTACGAGCAGTACTTC
-	few	TRBV7-9	TRBJ1-1	CASSLMGGNTEAFF	TGTGCCAGCAGCTTAATGGGGGGTAACACTGAAGCTTTCTTT
-	-	TRBV5-6	TRBJ2-1	CASSLAGSTYNEQFF	TGTGCCAGCAGCTTGGCGGGGAGTACCTACAATGAGCAGTTCTTC
TRBD1	-	TRBV5-8	TRBJ2-5	CASSLPRDRVLETQYF	TGTGCCAGCAGTCTTCCCCGGGACAGGGTGTTGGAGACCCAGTACTTC
-	-	TRBV4-3	TRBJ1-1	CASSQVLEGLMNTEAFF	TGCGCCAGCAGCCAAGTGCTTGAGGGCTTAATGAACACTGAAGCTTTCTTT
-	once	TRBV21-1	TRBJ2-7	CASSKGNGYEQYF	TGTGCCAGCAGCAAAGGAAACGGCTACGAGCAGTACTTC
TRBD2	-	TRBV5-1	TRBJ2-5	CASSHGTSEETQYF	TGCGCCAGCAGCCATGGGACTAGCGAAGAGACCCAGTACTTC
-	-	TRBV24-1	TRBJ2-7	CATSDSNGVEQYF	TGTGCCACCAGTGATTCTAATGGTGTGGAGCAGTACTTC
-	-	TRBV28	TRBJ2-3	CASSWRVWGRSDTQYF	TGTGCCAGCAGTTGGAGGGTATGGGGAAGGTCAGATACGCAGTATTTT
TRBD2	-	TRBV6-1	TRBJ2-7	CASSELAGERQYF	TGTGCCAGCAGTGAACTAGCGGGAGAGCGGCAGTACTTC
-	-	TRBV5-1	TRBJ1-3	CASSSTRGSGNTIYF	TGCGCCAGCAGCTCGACCCGGGGCTCTGGAAACACCATATATTTT
TRBD2	few	TRBV28	TRBJ2-7	CASRPGGYEQYF	TGTGCCAGCCGTCCGGGGGGGTACGAGCAGTACTTC
-	-	TRBV6-2/TRBV6-3	TRBJ1-4	CASSYLSNEKLFF	TGTGCCAGCAGTTACCTCTCTAATGAAAAACTGTTTTTT
TRBD2	-	TRBV6-2/TRBV6-3	TRBJ2-1	CASSPGGLAGKNEQFF	TGTGCCAGCAGTCCAGGGGGACTAGCGGGAAAGAATGAGCAGTTCTTC
-	-	TRBV7-2	TRBJ1-1	CASSFGTEAFF	TGTGCCAGCAGCTTCGGGACAGAAGCTTTCTTT
-	-	TRBV7-2	TRBJ2-7	CASSFNSAYEQYF	TGTGCCAGCAGCTTTAACAGTGCCTACGAGCAGTACTTC
-	-	TRBV6-5	TRBJ1-1	CASSFSGVTEAFF	TGTGCCAGCAGTTTCTCAGGGGTCACTGAAGCTTTCTTT
TRBD2	-	TRBV5-1	TRBJ2-7	CASSSGTSGRVYEQYF	TGCGCCAGCAGCTCCGGGACTAGCGGGAGGGTTTACGAGCAGTACTTC
TRBD1	-	TRBV19	TRBJ1-5	CASSKDRGSNQPQHF	TGTGCCAGTAGTAAGGACAGGGGAAGCAATCAGCCCCAGCATTTT
TRBD2	-	TRBV7-8	TRBJ2-5	CASSFSSGLPGLANTQYF	TGTGCCAGCAGCTTTTCTTCGGGACTGCCGGGACTAGCGAACACCCAGTACTTC
TRBD2	-	TRBV5-4	TRBJ2-2	CASSLGLAGDGSTGELFF	TGTGCCAGCAGCTTGGGACTAGCGGGAGACGGGAGCACCGGGGAGCTGTTTTTT
TRBD1	-	TRBV28	TRBJ1-1	CASRMGQGAGNTEAFF	TGTGCCAGCAGGATGGGACAGGGGGCAGGGAACACTGAAGCTTTCTTT
TRBD1	-	TRBV7-2	TRBJ2-7	CASSFRDRDYYEQYF	TGTGCCAGCAGCTTCCGGGACAGGGATTACTACGAGCAGTACTTC
TRBD1	-	TRBV19	TRBJ2-1	CASSIDLGQTFF	TGTGCCAGTAGTATAGATCTGGGACAGACGTTCTTC
-	few	TRBV7-3	TRBJ1-5	CASSPLSGDQPQHF	TGTGCCAGCAGCCCTCTATCAGGTGATCAGCCCCAGCATTTT
TRBD2	-	TRBV7-9	TRBJ2-1	CASSQTSGNYNEQFF	TGTGCCAGCAGCCAAACTAGCGGCAATTACAATGAGCAGTTCTTC
-	-	TRBV15	TRBJ1-5	CATSREAGRNQPQHF	TGTGCCACCAGCAGAGAAGCAGGTCGGAATCAGCCCCAGCATTTT
-	-	TRBV12-3/TRBV12-4	TRBJ1-1	CASTALVNTEAFF	TGTGCCAGCACTGCCTTAGTGAACACTGAAGCTTTCTTT
-	-	TRBV4-2	TRBJ2-7	CASSQVDRHYEQYF	TGTGCCAGCAGCCAAGTTGACAGGCACTACGAGCAGTACTTC
-	-	TRBV27	TRBJ2-6	CASSPDTSGANVLTF	TGTGCCAGCAGTCCCGACACATCTGGGGCCAACGTCCTGACTTTC
-	-	TRBV5-1	TRBJ1-1	CASSWGGENTEAFF	TGCGCCAGCAGCTGGGGGGGAGAGAACACTGAAGCTTTCTTT
TRBD1	-	TRBV24-1	TRBJ1-5	CATSDHRGGNQPQHF	TGTGCCACCAGTGATCACAGGGGGGGCAATCAGCCCCAGCATTTT
-	-	TRBV6-5	TRBJ1-2	CASKGGAGKDYGYTF	TGTGCCAGCAAGGGAGGGGCGGGAAAGGACTATGGCTACACCTTC
TRBD2	once	TRBV5-1	TRBJ2-3	CASSLGTSGAGDTQYF	TGCGCCAGCAGCTTGGGGACTAGCGGGGCGGGAGATACGCAGTATTTT
TRBD1	-	TRBV19	TRBJ2-2	CASSSLRDRGQGAGELFF	TGTGCCAGTAGTAGCCTCCGGGACAGGGGACAAGGGGCCGGGGAGCTGTTTTTT
-	-	TRBV21-1	TRBJ2-6	CASSKGFGFRPGQALSGANVLTF	TGTGCCAGCAGCAAGGGGTTTGGTTTTCGTCCGGGACAGGCACTCTCTGGGGCCAACGTCCTGACTTTC
-	-	TRBV6-1	TRBJ1-2	CASSELPGEGYGYTF	TGTGCCAGCAGTGAACTCCCCGGAGAGGGCTATGGCTACACCTTC
-	-	TRBV7-9	TRBJ1-1	CASSLTNSQLRKMNTEAFF	TGTGCCAGCAGCTTAACAAACAGTCAACTTCGGAAAATGAACACTGAAGCTTTCTTT
-	-	TRBV28	TRBJ1-5	CASRAEDQPQHF	TGTGCCAGCAGAGCTGAGGATCAGCCCCAGCATTTT
-	many	TRBV25-1	TRBJ1-6	CASRPQGDSPLHF	TGTGCCAGTAGACCACAGGGTGATTCACCCCTCCACTTT
-	-	TRBV9	TRBJ2-3	CASSVVAEDTQYF	TGTGCCAGCAGCGTAGTAGCGGAGGATACGCAGTATTTT
TRBD1	-	TRBV27	TRBJ1-1	CASSFEQGKGNTEAFF	TGTGCCAGCAGTTTCGAACAGGGGAAAGGGAACACTGAAGCTTTCTTT
-	once	TRBV28	TRBJ2-7	CASSYLGGPSYEQYF	TGTGCCAGCAGCTACCTCGGGGGACCATCCTACGAGCAGTACTTC
-	-	TRBV5-1	TRBJ1-6	CASSLNQGYDSPLHF	TGCGCCAGCAGCTTGAACCAGGGATATGATTCACCCCTCCACTTT
TRBD1	-	TRBV19	TRBJ1-4	CASSSRQGAGEKLFF	TGTGCCAGTAGTAGCCGACAGGGGGCTGGAGAAAAACTGTTTTTT
-	-	TRBV11-2	TRBJ2-3	CASSLLDGDTDTQYF	TGTGCCAGCAGCTTGCTAGATGGTGACACAGATACGCAGTATTTT
-	-	TRBV6-5	TRBJ1-2	CASSPPGDFYGYTF	TGTGCCAGCAGCCCCCCGGGGGACTTCTATGGCTACACCTTC
-	-	TRBV19	TRBJ2-5	CASSIVPGRETQYF	TGTGCCAGTAGTATAGTTCCAGGGCGTGAGACCCAGTACTTC